This TCR beta chain was captured by sequencing in a study of CD8 T cells in Susac syndrome. Of note for this clonotype: Its antigen remains unknown.

Trimming stripped 6 bases from V and 8 bases from J, with 4 bases between. The germline CDR1 and CDR2 sequences are MNHEY and SMNVEV (reference sequence). The CDR3 length is 9 residues. Random hexamers were used to reverse transcribe an amount of about 0.5 to 1 ug RNA. MiXCR was run by TCRdb on the immunoSEQ multiplex PCR reads, yielding one entry per CDR3 protein. The table lists about 130,000 distinct CDR3 sequences, about 95% of them singletons. Study-level findings and limits: CD8+ clonal expansion in Susac peaked in TEMRA cells and active patients. Susac-specific public clones were found in total CD8+ and CD8+ TEMRA repertoires, numbering sixteen and five, respectively.

The chain uses TRBV27 and TRBJ1-1; D ambiguous. What was sequenced was CD8+ T cells from PBMCs. The receptor was derived from a human donor with Susac syndrome. CDR3 bases: TGTGCCAGCAGCTCGGAAGCTTTCTTT. Its translation: CASSSEAFF.